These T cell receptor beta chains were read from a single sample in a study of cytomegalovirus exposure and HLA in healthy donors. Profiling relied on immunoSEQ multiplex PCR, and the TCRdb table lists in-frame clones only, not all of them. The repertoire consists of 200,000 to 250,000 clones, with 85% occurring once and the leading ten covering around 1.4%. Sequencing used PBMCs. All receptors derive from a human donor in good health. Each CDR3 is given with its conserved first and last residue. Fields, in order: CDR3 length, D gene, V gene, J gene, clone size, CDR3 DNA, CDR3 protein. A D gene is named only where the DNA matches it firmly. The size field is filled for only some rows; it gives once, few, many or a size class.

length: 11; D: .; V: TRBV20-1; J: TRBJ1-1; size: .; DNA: TGCAGTGCTCCAATGAACACTGAAGCTTTCTTT; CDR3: CSAPMNTEAFF
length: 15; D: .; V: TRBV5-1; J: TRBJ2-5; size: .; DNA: TGCGCCAGCAGCTTGGCCGTCACAGCAGAAGAGACCCAGTACTTC; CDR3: CASSLAVTAEETQYF
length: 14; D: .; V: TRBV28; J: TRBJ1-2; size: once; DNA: TGTGCCAGCAGTCCCGTCAACACAGCTTATGGCTACACCTTC; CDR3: CASSPVNTAYGYTF
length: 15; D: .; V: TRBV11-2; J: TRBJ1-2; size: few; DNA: TGTGCCAGCAGCTTAGGACAGGTCCTTAACTATGGCTACACCTTC; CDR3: CASSLGQVLNYGYTF
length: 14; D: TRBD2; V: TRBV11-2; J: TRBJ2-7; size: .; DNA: TGTGCCAGCAGCTTAGAAGCGGGAGTATCCGAGCAGTACTTC; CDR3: CASSLEAGVSEQYF
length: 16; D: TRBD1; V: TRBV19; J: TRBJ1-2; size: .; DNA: TGTGCCAGTAGAGGGACAGGCGTTTACTCTAACTATGGCTACACCTTC; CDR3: CASRGTGVYSNYGYTF
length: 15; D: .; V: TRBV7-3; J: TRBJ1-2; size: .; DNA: TGTGCCAGCAGCTCCGAGGGGGGGCGTAACTATGGCTACACCTTC; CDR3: CASSSEGGRNYGYTF
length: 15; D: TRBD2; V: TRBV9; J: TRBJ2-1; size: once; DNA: TGTGCCAGCAGCGTAGCGGGGGGCTCCTACAATGAGCAGTTCTTC; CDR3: CASSVAGGSYNEQFF
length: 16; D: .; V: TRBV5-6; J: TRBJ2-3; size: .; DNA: TGTGCCAGCAGCTTGGTCGTGGGAGTTGGGTCAGATACGCAGTATTTT; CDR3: CASSLVVGVGSDTQYF
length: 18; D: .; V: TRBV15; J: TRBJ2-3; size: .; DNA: TGTGCCACCAGCAGAGATCGCCCACTAACCTTGAATCCAGATACGCAGTATTTT; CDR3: CATSRDRPLTLNPDTQYF
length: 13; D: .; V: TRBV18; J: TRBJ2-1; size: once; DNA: TGTGCCAGCTCGCCAGGGGCCAACAATGAGCAGTTCTTC; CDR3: CASSPGANNEQFF
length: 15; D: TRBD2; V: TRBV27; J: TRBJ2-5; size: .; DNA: TGTGCCACACGACTAGCGGGAGGGATTTCGGAGACCCAGTACTTC; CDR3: CATRLAGGISETQYF
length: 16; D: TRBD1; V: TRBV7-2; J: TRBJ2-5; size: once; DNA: TGTGCCAGCAGCATGACAGCCGGGACAGGGGGAGAGACCCAGTACTTC; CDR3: CASSMTAGTGGETQYF
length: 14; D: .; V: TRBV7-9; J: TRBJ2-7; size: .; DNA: TGTGCCAGCAGCCGAGCGACAGTATCCTACGAGCAGTACTTC; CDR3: CASSRATVSYEQYF
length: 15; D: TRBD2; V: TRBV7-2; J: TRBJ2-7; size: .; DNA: TGTGCCAGCAGCTTAGGCGGGGGGGGGACCTACGAGCAGTACTTC; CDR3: CASSLGGGGTYEQYF
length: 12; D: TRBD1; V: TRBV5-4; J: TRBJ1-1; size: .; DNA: TGTGCCAGCCTGGGACAGGACACTGAAGCTTTCTTT; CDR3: CASLGQDTEAFF
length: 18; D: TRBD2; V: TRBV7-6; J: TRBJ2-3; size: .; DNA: TGTGCCAGCAGCTTAGGGCTAGCGGGAGCGAGGGGCACAGATACGCAGTATTTT; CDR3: CASSLGLAGARGTDTQYF
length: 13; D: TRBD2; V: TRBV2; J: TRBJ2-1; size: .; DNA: TGTGCCAGCCCTAGCGGGAGTACGGGTGAGCAGTTCTTC; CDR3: CASPSGSTGEQFF
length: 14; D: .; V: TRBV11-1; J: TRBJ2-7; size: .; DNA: TGTGCCAGCAGCCGCGCACGGGAGTCCTACGAGCAGTACTTC; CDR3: CASSRARESYEQYF
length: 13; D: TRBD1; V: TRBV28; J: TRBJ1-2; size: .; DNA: TGTGCCAGCAGTTCCGACAGGGGTAAAGGCTACACCTTC; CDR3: CASSSDRGKGYTF
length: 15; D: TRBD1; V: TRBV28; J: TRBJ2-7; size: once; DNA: TGTGCCAGCAGTTTAGCGGGGGACAGGGGAGGAAAGCAGTACTTC; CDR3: CASSLAGDRGGKQYF
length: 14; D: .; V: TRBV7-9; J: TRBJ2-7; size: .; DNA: TGTGCCAGCAGCTCTGACTGGACTTCCTACGAGCAGTACTTC; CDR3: CASSSDWTSYEQYF
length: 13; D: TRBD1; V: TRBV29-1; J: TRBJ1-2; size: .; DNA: TGCAGCGCACTGGGACAGCGGACGGGAGGCTACACCTTC; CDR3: CSALGQRTGGYTF
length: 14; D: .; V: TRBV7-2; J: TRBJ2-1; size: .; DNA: TGTGCCAGCAGCTTAGGGAGACTTCGGAATGAGCAGTTCTTC; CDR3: CASSLGRLRNEQFF
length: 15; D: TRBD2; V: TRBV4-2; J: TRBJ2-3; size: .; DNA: TGTGCCAGCAGTAGGACTAGCGATCACACAGATACGCAGTATTTT; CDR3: CASSRTSDHTDTQYF
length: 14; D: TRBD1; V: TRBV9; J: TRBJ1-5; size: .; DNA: TGTGCCAGCAGCGGGGGACAGGGGGGTCAGCCCCAGCATTTT; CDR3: CASSGGQGGQPQHF
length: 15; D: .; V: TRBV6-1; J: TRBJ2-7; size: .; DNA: TGTGCCAGCAGCCCCGGGGGAAGAGGCTTTAAAGAGCAGTACTTC; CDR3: CASSPGGRGFKEQYF
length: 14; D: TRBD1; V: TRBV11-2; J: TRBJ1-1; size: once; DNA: TGTGCCAGCAGCTTAGGACAGGGGTACACTGAAGCTTTCTTT; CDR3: CASSLGQGYTEAFF
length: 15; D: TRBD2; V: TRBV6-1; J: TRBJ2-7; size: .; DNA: TGTGCCAGCGCATCCGGGACTAGCGGCAACTACGAGCAGTACTTC; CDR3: CASASGTSGNYEQYF
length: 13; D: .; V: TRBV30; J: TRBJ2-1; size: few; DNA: TGTGCCTGGAGGGGGGGGGCCTCCAATGAGCAGTTCTTC; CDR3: CAWRGGASNEQFF
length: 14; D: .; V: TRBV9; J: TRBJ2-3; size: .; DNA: TGTGCCAGCAGCGACTGGACAGACGAAGATACGCAGTATTTT; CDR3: CASSDWTDEDTQYF
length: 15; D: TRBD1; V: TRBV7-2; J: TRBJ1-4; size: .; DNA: TGTGCCAGCAGCCAGTGGACAGGGCTTGGTGAAAAACTGTTTTTT; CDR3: CASSQWTGLGEKLFF
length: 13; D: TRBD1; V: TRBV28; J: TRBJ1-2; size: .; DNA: TGTGCCAGCAGCCTGGGACAGAGGTATGGCTACACCTTC; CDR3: CASSLGQRYGYTF
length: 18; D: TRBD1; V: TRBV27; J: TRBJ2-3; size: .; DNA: TGTGCCAGCAGTTCCCTACCCCCGGGACAGGGGATTTCAGATACGCAGTATTTT; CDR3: CASSSLPPGQGISDTQYF
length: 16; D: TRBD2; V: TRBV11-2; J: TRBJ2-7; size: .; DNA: TGTGCCAGCAGCTTAGGTCCTAGCGGGACCCCCCACGAGCAGTACTTC; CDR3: CASSLGPSGTPHEQYF
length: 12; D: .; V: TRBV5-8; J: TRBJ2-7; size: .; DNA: TGTGCCAGCGGAGGGGGCAAATACGAGCAGTACTTC; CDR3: CASGGGKYEQYF
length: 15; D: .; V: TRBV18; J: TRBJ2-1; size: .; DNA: TGTGCCAGCTCACCTCCCACAGGGAATTTAAATGAGCAGTTCTTC; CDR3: CASSPPTGNLNEQFF
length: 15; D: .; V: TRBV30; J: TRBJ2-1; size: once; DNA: TGTGCCTGGAGCGCCCGATTGTCGGGAGTAAATGAGCAGTTCTTC; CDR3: CAWSARLSGVNEQFF
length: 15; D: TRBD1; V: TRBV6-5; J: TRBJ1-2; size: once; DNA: TGTGCCAGCACTATGGACAGGGGGCTTGGCTATGGCTACACCTTC; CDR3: CASTMDRGLGYGYTF
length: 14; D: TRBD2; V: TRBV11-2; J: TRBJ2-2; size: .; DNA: TGTGCCAGCAGCTTAGTGGGAGGGACCGGGGAGCTGTTTTTT; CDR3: CASSLVGGTGELFF